The clone carrying this TCR beta chain has a single count. The antigen is not known. This sample is drawn from a study of T cell responses to AZD1222 COVID-19 vaccine. Overall study results and limits: The sample set comprised mostly white British donors with more females, and clonal diversity was possibly underestimated.

Data came from immunoSEQ multiplex PCR; TCRdb stores just in-frame clones and leaves some out. Of about 140,000 clones in the sample, 75% to 95% were seen once. Germline V CDR1 and CDR2: LNHDA, SQIVND (reference sequence). The V segment lost 7 bases and the J segment 6 bases; nucleotides outside the gene matches: 12. The CDR3 is made up of 15 amino acids. The TCR sequence derives from an adult in good health. Sequenced material: peripheral blood, taken on day 0 of AZD1222 vaccination. This chain joins TRBV19 and TRBJ2-3; 8 bases are shared with TRBD2. The CDR3 spells CASTVAGRALDTQYF. CDR3 sequence (DNA): TGTGCCAGTACCGTAGCGGGGAGGGCCCTGGATACGCAGTATTTT.